The rows below give T cell receptor beta chains drawn from one sample of a study of cytomegalovirus exposure and HLA in healthy donors. Assay used: immunoSEQ multiplex PCR; TCRdb lists only in-frame clones, some missing. The sample contains about 130,000 clones, roughly four fifths of which appear only once. The specimen sequenced was PBMCs. The receptors here all came from a middle-aged woman in good health and CMV-seropositive. Both conserved end residues are part of each CDR3.

V gene: TRBV7-9
J gene: TRBJ2-5
CDR3 protein: CASSPDREDETQYF

V gene: TRBV28
J gene: TRBJ2-7
CDR3 protein: CASSPLTTGTRIYEQYF

V gene: TRBV6-5
J gene: TRBJ2-6
CDR3 protein: CASSVQVSGANVLTF

V gene: TRBV18
J gene: TRBJ2-1
CDR3 protein: CASSPGQYNEQFF

V gene: TRBV30
J gene: TRBJ2-1
CDR3 protein: CAWSATGNEQFF

V gene: TRBV4-1
J gene: -
CDR3 protein: CASSQARPSGTYEQYF

V gene: TRBV4-3
J gene: TRBJ2-7
CDR3 protein: CASSQAGQGPNEQYF

V gene: TRBV25-1
J gene: TRBJ1-5
CDR3 protein: CASSALVGDQPQHF

V gene: TRBV6-4
J gene: TRBJ1-2
CDR3 protein: CASNGQGWGYGYTF

V gene: TRBV28
J gene: TRBJ2-7
CDR3 protein: CATRTSEQYF

V gene: TRBV7-8
J gene: TRBJ2-7
CDR3 protein: CASKYEDRSSYEQYF

V gene: TRBV5-4
J gene: TRBJ2-5
CDR3 protein: CASRGTSGRFVSEETQYF

V gene: TRBV5-8
J gene: TRBJ1-2
CDR3 protein: CASSLGESSYGYTF

V gene: TRBV5-1
J gene: TRBJ1-1
CDR3 protein: CASSLETGRKNTEAFF

V gene: TRBV19
J gene: TRBJ2-3
CDR3 protein: CASSIGLRLTDTQYF

V gene: TRBV7-3
J gene: TRBJ2-3
CDR3 protein: CASRRLAGDTDTQYF